A single sample is the source of the 26 T cell receptor beta chains below, sequenced in a study of cytomegalovirus exposure and HLA in healthy donors. The PCR ran on 60 Vbeta and 13 Jbeta primers. Measured with immunoSEQ multiplex PCR; TCRdb has only the in-frame clones, and not every one. Here the sample spans around 53,000 clones, around four fifths being singletons. The sequenced material came from PBMCs. Every receptor here comes from a man between 25 and 39 years old in good health and CMV-seronegative.

This rearrangement joins TRBV5-4 to TRBJ2-7, with D possibly matching TRBD1 (5 bases). Germline lookup yields CDR1 SGHNT and CDR2 YYREEE (reference sequence). CDR3 length: 14 amino acids. Trimming pared 1 base from V and 1 base from J, leaving 9 bases between. CDR3 residues: CASSLKGPSYEQYF. In DNA form, the CDR3 reads TGTGCCAGCAGCTTGAAGGGGCCGTCCTACGAGCAGTACTTC.

The chain combines TRBV4-3 with TRBJ1-3; D gene unclear. V was trimmed by 3 bases and J by 2 bases, leaving 5 bases between them. The CDR3 contains 13 residues. Looked up from germline, CDR1 is LGHNA and CDR2 is YSLEER. The DNA for the CDR3 is TGCGCCAGCAGCCAGGGCCCTGGAAACACCATATATTTT. It translates to CASSQGPGNTIYF.

The V call is TRBV5-1, the J call TRBJ2-5; no firm D call. The CDR3 spans 12 residues. Germline V gives CDR1 SGHRS, CDR2 YFSETQ. Deletions cut 3 bases from V and 0 bases from J, with 3 bases between. In nucleotides, the CDR3 is TGCGCCAGCAGCTCCAACCAAGAGACCCAGTACTTC. Translating it yields CASSSNQETQYF.

A single count supports this clone. This chain connects TRBV7-2 to TRBJ2-1; D remains ambiguous. This CDR3 spans 13 amino acids. CDR1 and CDR2 from the germline V gene are SGHTA and FQGNSA. V gave up 2 bases and J gave up 6 bases, with 8 bases separating them. The CDR3 is CASSLQTTNEQFF. The CDR3, as DNA: TGTGCCAGCAGCTTACAAACTACCAATGAGCAGTTCTTC.

The J gene is TRBJ2-7, the V gene TRBV28; 9 positions agree with TRBD1. Losses at the gene ends were 8 bases for V and 4 bases for J; bases not matched to a gene: 12. The CDR3 contains 15 residues. Per germline, CDR1 MDHEN and CDR2 SYDVKM. The CDR3 loop reads CASRDPGQGKYEQYF. Here the CDR3 DNA reads TGTGCCAGCCGGGACCCGGGACAGGGAAAGTACGAGCAGTACTTC. Supplemented by reference TRBV28 and TRBJ2-7, the full variable domain reads DVKVTQSSRYLVKRTGEKVFLECVQDMDHENMFWYRQDPGLGLRLIYFSYDVKMKEKGDIPEGYSVSREKKERFSLILESASTNQTSMYLCASRDPGQGKYEQYFGPGTRLTVT.

CDR3 bases: TGTGCCTCCACACATAGGGGAAATGAGCAGTTCTTC. This encodes CASTHRGNEQFF. The chain is built from TRBV30 and TRBJ2-1, with D possibly TRBD1 on 5 matching bases. V was shortened by 7 bases and J by 7 bases, with 14 bases between the two germline ends. The CDR3 spans 12 residues. Per the germline V gene, CDR1 is GTSNPN and CDR2 is SVGIG (reference sequence).

This sequence joins TRBV6-1 and TRBJ2-7; TRBD1 is a possible D gene (6 bases). V lost 2 bases to trimming and J lost 7 bases, with 15 bases between them. The CDR3 spans 14 residues. The germline gives CDR1 MNHNS, CDR2 SASEGT. CDR3 amino acids: CASSEFLRQGEQYF. The CDR3 nucleotides are TGTGCCAGCAGTGAATTCCTGCGGCAGGGGGAGCAGTACTTC.

The chain uses TRBV25-1 and TRBJ1-2; D possibly corresponds to TRBD1 (6 bases). The CDR3 contains 12 residues. The germline V and J ends were trimmed by 6 bases and 8 bases, with 13 bases remaining between them. The germline CDR1 and CDR2 sequences are MGHDK and SYGVNS. The CDR3 DNA sequence: TGTGCCAGCAGCGTGACAGGTGGAGGCTACACCTTC. Translating it yields CASSVTGGGYTF.

The chain combines TRBV6-1 with TRBJ1-6; 8 bases align to TRBD1. The CDR3 contains 15 residues. Germline lookup yields CDR1 MNHNS and CDR2 SASEGT. V gave up 6 bases and J gave up 0 bases; unmatched junction bases: 1. CDR3 in amino acids: CASRGTGSYNSPLHF. In DNA, the CDR3 is TGTGCCAGCAGGGGGACAGGCTCCTATAATTCACCCCTCCACTTT.

This chain uses TRBV4-2 with TRBJ1-3, with D possibly matching TRBD1 (6 bases). This CDR3 has 16 residues. The V gene's germline CDR1 is LGHNA and CDR2 YNFKEQ. V was shortened by 1 base and J by 2 bases, with 12 bases between the two germline ends. The CDR3 loop reads CASSQAGVGPGNTIYF. The CDR3 DNA is TGTGCCAGCAGCCAAGCAGGGGTCGGCCCTGGAAACACCATATATTTT.

The chain is built from TRBV7-2 and TRBJ2-2; 8 positions agree with TRBD1. Trimming removed 5 bases from V and 4 bases from J; junction bases left unmatched: 6. The CDR3 has 15 amino acids. Germline-derived CDR1 and CDR2 are SGHTA and FQGNSA. DNA for the CDR3: TGTGCCAGCAGCCACGGACAGGGCCGCACCGGGGAGCTGTTTTTT. This encodes CASSHGQGRTGELFF. The whole variable domain, filled in from reference TRBV7-2 and TRBJ2-2, reads GAGVSQSPSNKVTEKGKDVELRCDPISGHTALYWYRQSLGQGLEFLIYFQGNSAPDKSGLPSDRFSAERTGGSVSTLTIQRTQQEDSAVYLCASSHGQGRTGELFFGEGSRLTVL.

The chain uses TRBV5-1 and TRBJ2-3; D may be TRBD1 (5 bases). CDR1 is SGHRS and CDR2 is YFSETQ in the germline V gene. V was cut by 6 bases and J by 2 bases, with 7 bases left in between. There are 12 residues in the CDR3. CDR3 coding DNA: TGCGCCAGCAACAGGTCCACAGATACGCAGTATTTT. Its protein product is CASNRSTDTQYF.

This rearrangement joins TRBV11-3 to TRBJ1-1; weak D call: TRBD1 (6 bases). The V end lost 5 bases, the J end lost 0 bases, and 13 bases lay between the germline ends. Looked up from germline, CDR1 is SGHNT and CDR2 is YENEEA. The CDR3 covers 15 residues. DNA for the CDR3: TGTGCCAGCAGCATACGGGACAACATGAACACTGAAGCTTTCTTT. Protein product: CASSIRDNMNTEAFF. The entire variable domain, with the rest obtained from reference TRBV11-3 and TRBJ1-1, is as follows: EAGVVQSPRYKIIEKKQPVAFWCNPISGHNTLYWYLQNLGQGPELLIRYENEEAVDDSQLPKDRFSAERLKGVDSTLKIQPAELGDSAVYLCASSIRDNMNTEAFFGQGTRLTVV.

As to this clone: Sequence at one end of the junction differs from germline and may be a read error. The V and J genes are TRBV7-2 and TRBJ1-1, with D possibly TRBD1 on 6 matching bases. Germline V CDR1 and CDR2: SGHTA, FQGNSA. The length of the CDR3 is 16 residues. CDR3 amino acids: CASSPRGGTLNTEPFF. The CDR3 DNA reads as TGTGCCAGCAGCCCTAGGGGGGGCACCTTGAACACTGAACCTTTCTTT.

The chain uses TRBV25-1 and TRBJ1-4, with 7 bases that match TRBD1. This CDR3 spans 16 amino acids. Germline loops: CDR1 MGHDK, CDR2 SYGVNS. V lost 4 bases, J lost 4 bases, and 9 bases stayed unmatched. This CDR3 reads CASSAYGAGGNEKLFF. As DNA, the CDR3 is TGTGCCAGCAGTGCTTATGGGGCAGGGGGTAATGAAAAACTGTTTTTT.

This clone occurred a few times. This chain connects TRBV9 to TRBJ1-2; 8 bases are shared with TRBD1. The CDR3 has 14 residues. Losses at the gene ends were 0 bases for V and 4 bases for J; bases not matched to a gene: 2. Germline CDR1 reads SGDLS; CDR2 reads YYNGEE. Written as DNA, the CDR3 is TGTGCCAGCAGCGTAGCAACAGGGGGCTATGGCTACACCTTC. The encoded protein is CASSVATGGYGYTF. The whole variable domain, remainder taken from reference TRBV9 and TRBJ1-2, is DSGVTQTPKHLITATGQRVTLRCSPRSGDLSVYWYQQSLDQGLQFLIQYYNGEERAKGNILERFSAQQFPDLHSELNLSSLELGDSALYFCASSVATGGYGYTFGSGTRLTVV.

The rearrangement uses TRBV7-9 and TRBJ2-2, with 10 bases that match TRBD1. Germline assignment: CDR1 SEHNR and CDR2 FQNEAQ (reference sequence). V lost 5 bases, J lost 4 bases, and 7 bases stayed unmatched. CDR3 length equals 16 residues. CDR3 sequence (DNA): TGTGCCAGCAGCGCGTGGACAGGGGGTTTCACCGGGGAGCTGTTTTTT. Protein sequence: CASSAWTGGFTGELFF.

The rearrangement uses TRBV30 and TRBJ2-1; 16 bases match TRBD2. This CDR3 is 18 amino acids long. Germline V gene lookup returns CDR1 GTSNPN and CDR2 SVGIG (reference sequence). The ends lost 3 bases at V and 4 bases at J; junction bases unmatched: 9. The CDR3 DNA sequence: TGTGCCTGGAGGGGGACTAGCGGGGGGGCTCCGGGGTACAATGAGCAGTTCTTC. Its translation: CAWRGTSGGAPGYNEQFF.

V is TRBV4-1 and J is TRBJ2-1; D not resolved. Germline CDR1 reads MGHRA; CDR2 reads YSYEKL. The CDR3 totals 15 residues. V lost 4 bases and J lost 0, with 10 bases in between. CDR3 nucleotides: TGCGCCAGCAGCCTTAGTATAGTCTCCTACAATGAGCAGTTCTTC. Protein sequence: CASSLSIVSYNEQFF.

The chain employs TRBV7-8 and TRBJ1-2, with 8 positions matching TRBD1. The CDR3 is 13 residues long. Germline V CDR1 and CDR2: SGHVS, FQNEAQ. J was trimmed by 7 bases and V by 5 bases; bases with no gene match: 6. CDR3 in amino acids: CASSGGQGFGYTF. The CDR3 DNA reads TGTGCCAGCAGCGGAGGACAGGGCTTTGGCTACACCTTC.

V is TRBV9 and J is TRBJ2-1, with 8 bases aligning to TRBD2. The CDR3 covers 17 residues. The V segment lost 1 base and the J segment 0 bases; nucleotides outside the gene matches: 6. In germline, CDR1 is SGDLS, CDR2 YYNGEE. CDR3 region: CASSVRGLAGSYNEQFF. In nucleotides, the CDR3 is TGTGCCAGCAGCGTACGTGGCCTAGCGGGCTCCTACAATGAGCAGTTCTTC.

V usage is TRBV18 and J usage is TRBJ2-7; D unresolved. V lost 3 bases and J 3 bases, leaving 6 bases between the germline ends. From germline, CDR1 is KGHSH and CDR2 LQKENI. This CDR3 spans 12 amino acids. The CDR3 bases are TGTGCCAGCTCACCCAACAACTACGAGCAGTACTTC. Translating gives CASSPNNYEQYF.

This chain connects TRBV5-1 to TRBJ2-2, with 12 bases that match TRBD2. This CDR3 has 14 amino acids. Germline trimming cut 7 bases from V and 5 bases from J; bases unmatched to any gene: 3. The germline V gene encodes CDR1 SGHRS and CDR2 YFSETQ. This chain's CDR3 is CASRTSGETGELFF. The CDR3 DNA reads TGCGCCAGCCGGACTAGCGGGGAAACCGGGGAGCTGTTTTTT.

The V gene is TRBV5-8, the J gene TRBJ1-2, with unresolved D. Trimming took off 0 bases at V and 8 bases at J, with 17 bases between the two ends. Germline assignment: CDR1 SGHTS and CDR2 YDEGEE. This CDR3 has 15 residues. This CDR3 is CASSLARWITRGYTF. DNA for the CDR3: TGTGCCAGCAGCTTGGCGCGTTGGATAACTAGGGGCTACACCTTC.

For the CDR3, the DNA is TGTGCCAGCAGTCCCCCCGGGACAGGGGGCGGGTACGAGCAGTACTTC. The encoded protein is CASSPPGTGGGYEQYF. The chain uses TRBV6-6 and TRBJ2-7, with 12 bases matching TRBD1. The CDR3 spans 16 residues. V gave up 5 bases and J gave up 4 bases; unmatched junction bases: 9. Looked up from germline, CDR1 is MNHNY and CDR2 is SVGAGI (reference sequence).

The rearrangement joins TRBV9 to TRBJ2-1; TRBD2 matches 9 bases. V was clipped by 2 bases and J by 4 bases; unmatched bases: 4. CDR1 SGDLS and CDR2 YYNGEE come from the germline V gene. The CDR3 contains 15 residues. CDR3 in amino acids: CASSVRREGYNEQFF. Written as DNA, the CDR3 is TGTGCCAGCAGCGTTAGGCGGGAGGGTTACAATGAGCAGTTCTTC.